In its sample, the clone carrying this TCR beta chain was seen once. The data stem from a study of blood T cell repertoires in COVID-19. Study summary: Whether acute or convalescent, the COVID-19 samples came from the United States, Italy and Spain. T cells, B-cell-depleted T cells, or PBMCs provided the cDNA or gDNA that served as material.

In the authors' workflow: Researchers report that nucleated cell counts were estimated from reference gene primer amplification. TCRdb's table, derived via immunoSEQ multiplex PCR, lists solely in-frame clones and lacks some. That table supplies the V and J calls and clone size; D and trimming were determined from the DNA. The sample records about 280,000 clones, about nine tenths being singletons. The sequence came from a woman between 35 and 50 years old who had recovered from COVID-19. The sample comprised peripheral blood.

In DNA, the CDR3 is TGCAGCGTTGAAGCTTCTGAGACCCAGTACTTC. Translating gives CSVEASETQYF. The chain employs TRBV29-1 and TRBJ2-5; D gene uncertain. CDR3 size: 11 residues. Trimming stripped 1 base from V and 5 bases from J, with 5 bases between. From germline, CDR1 is SQVTM and CDR2 ANQGSEA.